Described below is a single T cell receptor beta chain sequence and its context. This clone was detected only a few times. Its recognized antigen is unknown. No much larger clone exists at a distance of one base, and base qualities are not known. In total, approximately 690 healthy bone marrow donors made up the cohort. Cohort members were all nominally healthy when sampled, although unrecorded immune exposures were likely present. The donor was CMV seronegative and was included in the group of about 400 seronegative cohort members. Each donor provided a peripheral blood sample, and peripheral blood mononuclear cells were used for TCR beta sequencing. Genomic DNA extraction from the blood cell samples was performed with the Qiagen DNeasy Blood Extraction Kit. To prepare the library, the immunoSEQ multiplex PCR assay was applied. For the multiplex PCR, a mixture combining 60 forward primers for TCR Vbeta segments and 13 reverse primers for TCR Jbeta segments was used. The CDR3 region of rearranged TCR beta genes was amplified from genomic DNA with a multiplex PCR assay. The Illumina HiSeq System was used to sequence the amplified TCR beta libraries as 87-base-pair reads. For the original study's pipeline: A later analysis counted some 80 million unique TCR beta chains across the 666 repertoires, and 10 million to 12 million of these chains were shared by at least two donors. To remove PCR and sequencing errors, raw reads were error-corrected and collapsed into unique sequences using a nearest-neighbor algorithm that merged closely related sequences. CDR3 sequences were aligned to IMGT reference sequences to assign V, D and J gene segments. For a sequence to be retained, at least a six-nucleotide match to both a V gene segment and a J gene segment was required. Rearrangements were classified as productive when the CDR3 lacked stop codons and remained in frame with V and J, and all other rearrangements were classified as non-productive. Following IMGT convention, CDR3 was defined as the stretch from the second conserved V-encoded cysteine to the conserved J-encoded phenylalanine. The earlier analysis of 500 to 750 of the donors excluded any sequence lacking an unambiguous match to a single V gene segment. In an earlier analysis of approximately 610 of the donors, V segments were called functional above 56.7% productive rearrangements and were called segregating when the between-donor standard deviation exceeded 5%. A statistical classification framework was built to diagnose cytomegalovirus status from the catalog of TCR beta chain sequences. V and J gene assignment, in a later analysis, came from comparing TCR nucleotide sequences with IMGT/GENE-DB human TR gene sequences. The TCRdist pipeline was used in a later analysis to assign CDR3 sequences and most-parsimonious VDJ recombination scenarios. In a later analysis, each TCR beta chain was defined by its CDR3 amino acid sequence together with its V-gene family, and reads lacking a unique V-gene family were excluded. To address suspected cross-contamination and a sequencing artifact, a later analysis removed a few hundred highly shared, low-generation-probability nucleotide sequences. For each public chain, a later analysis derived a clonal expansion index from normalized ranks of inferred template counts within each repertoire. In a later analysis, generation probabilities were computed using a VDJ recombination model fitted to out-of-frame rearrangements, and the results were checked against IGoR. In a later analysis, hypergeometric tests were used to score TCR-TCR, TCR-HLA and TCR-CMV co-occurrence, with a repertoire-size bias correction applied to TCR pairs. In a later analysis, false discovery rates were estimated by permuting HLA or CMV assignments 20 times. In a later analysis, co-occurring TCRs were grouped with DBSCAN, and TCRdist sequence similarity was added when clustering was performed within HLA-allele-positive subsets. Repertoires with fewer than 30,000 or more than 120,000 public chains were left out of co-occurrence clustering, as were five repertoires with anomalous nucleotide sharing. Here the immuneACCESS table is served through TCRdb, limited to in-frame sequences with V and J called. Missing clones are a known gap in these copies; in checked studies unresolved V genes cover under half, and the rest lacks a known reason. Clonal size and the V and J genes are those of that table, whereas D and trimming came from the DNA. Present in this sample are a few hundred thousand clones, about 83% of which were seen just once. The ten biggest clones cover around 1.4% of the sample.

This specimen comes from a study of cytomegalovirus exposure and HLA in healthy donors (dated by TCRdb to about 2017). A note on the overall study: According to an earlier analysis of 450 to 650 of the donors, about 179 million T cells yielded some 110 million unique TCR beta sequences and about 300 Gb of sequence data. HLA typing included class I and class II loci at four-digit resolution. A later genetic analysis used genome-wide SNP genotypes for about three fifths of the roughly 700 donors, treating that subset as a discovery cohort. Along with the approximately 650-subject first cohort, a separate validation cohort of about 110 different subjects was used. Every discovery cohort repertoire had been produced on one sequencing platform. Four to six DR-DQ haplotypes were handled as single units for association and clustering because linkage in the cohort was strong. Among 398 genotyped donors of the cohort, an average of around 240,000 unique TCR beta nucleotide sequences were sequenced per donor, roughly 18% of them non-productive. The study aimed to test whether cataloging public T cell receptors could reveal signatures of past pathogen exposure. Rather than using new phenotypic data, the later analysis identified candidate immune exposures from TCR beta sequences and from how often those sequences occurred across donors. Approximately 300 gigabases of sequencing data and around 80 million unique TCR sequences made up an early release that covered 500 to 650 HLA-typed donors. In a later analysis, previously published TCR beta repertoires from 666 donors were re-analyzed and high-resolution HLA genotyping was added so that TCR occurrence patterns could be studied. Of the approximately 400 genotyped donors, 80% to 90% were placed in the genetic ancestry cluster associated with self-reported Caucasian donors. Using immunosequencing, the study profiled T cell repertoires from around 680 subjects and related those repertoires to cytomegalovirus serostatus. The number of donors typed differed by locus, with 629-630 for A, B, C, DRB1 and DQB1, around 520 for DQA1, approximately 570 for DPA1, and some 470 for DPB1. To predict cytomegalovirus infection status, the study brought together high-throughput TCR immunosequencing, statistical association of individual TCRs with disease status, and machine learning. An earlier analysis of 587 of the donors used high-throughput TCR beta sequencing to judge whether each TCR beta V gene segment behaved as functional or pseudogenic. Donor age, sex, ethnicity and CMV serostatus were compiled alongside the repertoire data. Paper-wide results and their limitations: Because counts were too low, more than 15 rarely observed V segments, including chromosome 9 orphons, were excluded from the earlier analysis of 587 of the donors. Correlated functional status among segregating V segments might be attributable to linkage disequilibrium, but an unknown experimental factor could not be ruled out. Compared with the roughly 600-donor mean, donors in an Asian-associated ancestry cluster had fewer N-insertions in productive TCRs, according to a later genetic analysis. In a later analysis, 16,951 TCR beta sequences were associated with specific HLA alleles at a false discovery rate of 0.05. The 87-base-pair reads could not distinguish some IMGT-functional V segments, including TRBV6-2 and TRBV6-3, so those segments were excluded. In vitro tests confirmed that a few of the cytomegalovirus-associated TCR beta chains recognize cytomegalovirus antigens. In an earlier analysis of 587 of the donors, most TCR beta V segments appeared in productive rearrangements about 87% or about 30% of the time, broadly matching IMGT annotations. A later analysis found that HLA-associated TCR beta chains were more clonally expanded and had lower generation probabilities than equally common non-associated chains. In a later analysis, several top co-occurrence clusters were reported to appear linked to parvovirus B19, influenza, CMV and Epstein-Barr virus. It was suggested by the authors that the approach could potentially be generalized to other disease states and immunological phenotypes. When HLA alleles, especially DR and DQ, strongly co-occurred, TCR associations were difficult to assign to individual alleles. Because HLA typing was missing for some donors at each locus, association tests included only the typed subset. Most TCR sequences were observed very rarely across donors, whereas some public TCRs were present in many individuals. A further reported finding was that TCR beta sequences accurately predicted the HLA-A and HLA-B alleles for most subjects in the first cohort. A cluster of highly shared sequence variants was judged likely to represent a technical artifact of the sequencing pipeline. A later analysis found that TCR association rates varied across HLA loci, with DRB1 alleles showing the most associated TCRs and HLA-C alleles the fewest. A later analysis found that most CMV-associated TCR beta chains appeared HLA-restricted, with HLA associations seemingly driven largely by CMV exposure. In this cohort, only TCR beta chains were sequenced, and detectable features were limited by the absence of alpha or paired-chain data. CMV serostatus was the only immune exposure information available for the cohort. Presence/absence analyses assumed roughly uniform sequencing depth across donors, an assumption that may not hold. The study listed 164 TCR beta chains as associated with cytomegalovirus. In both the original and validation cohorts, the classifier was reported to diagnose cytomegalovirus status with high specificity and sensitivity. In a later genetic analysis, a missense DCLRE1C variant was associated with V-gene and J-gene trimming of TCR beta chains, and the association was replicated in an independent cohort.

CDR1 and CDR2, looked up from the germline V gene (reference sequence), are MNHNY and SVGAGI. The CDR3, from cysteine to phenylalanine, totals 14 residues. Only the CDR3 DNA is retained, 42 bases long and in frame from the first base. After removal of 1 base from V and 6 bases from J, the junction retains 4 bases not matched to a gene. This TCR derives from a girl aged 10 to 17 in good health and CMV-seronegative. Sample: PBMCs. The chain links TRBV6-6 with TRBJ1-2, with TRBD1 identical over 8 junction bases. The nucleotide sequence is TGTGCCAGCAGTTACTGGCAGGGGGCCGATGGCTACACCTTC. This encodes CASSYWQGADGYTF.